These 29 T cell receptor beta chains originate from one sample sequenced in a study of blood T cell repertoires in COVID-19. Assay: immunoSEQ multiplex PCR; the TCRdb copy retains only in-frame clones and omits some. The sample records some 100,000 clones, around 88% being singletons. Sequencing used peripheral blood. The receptors here all came from a woman in her 70s with acute or convalescent COVID-19.

The chain joins TRBV18 to TRBJ1-1; TRBD1 aligns across 7 bases. Germline V gene data show CDR1 as KGHSH and CDR2 as LQKENI. V trimming: 4 bases; J trimming: 1 base; junction bases outside the gene matches: 6. CDR3 length: 15 amino acids. The chain's CDR3 is CASSQGAGANTEAFF. The CDR3 nucleotides are TGTGCCAGCTCACAGGGGGCCGGGGCGAACACTGAAGCTTTCTTT.

This chain uses TRBV5-8 with TRBJ2-7; TRBD1 agrees at 8 bases. V was clipped by 0 bases and J by 6 bases; unmatched bases: 11. This CDR3 has 16 residues. Germline values: CDR1 SGHTS, CDR2 YDEGEE. Here the CDR3 DNA reads TGTGCCAGCAGCTTGGTCCGGGCAGGGGGCGTTGGCGAGCAGTACTTC. It yields the protein CASSLVRAGGVGEQYF.

The chain joins TRBV21-1 to TRBJ1-6; whether TRBD1, the table's D call, matches the DNA was not checked. TRBV21-1 is shown as a pseudogene. The CDR3 loop spans 15 amino acids. The CDR3 region has the DNA TGTGCCAGCAGCATCCCCGGACATATGAATTCACCCCTCCACTTT. This encodes CASSIPGHMNSPLHF.

The chain has TRBV4-1 and TRBJ2-5; TRBD1 agrees at 8 bases. Losses at the gene ends were 0 bases for V and 4 bases for J; bases not matched to a gene: 7. The V gene's germline CDR1 is MGHRA and CDR2 YSYEKL. The CDR3 covers 16 residues. The CDR3 here is CASSQDARGRGETQYF. CDR3 DNA sequence: TGCGCCAGCAGCCAAGATGCCAGGGGGCGGGGAGAGACCCAGTACTTC.

This chain joins TRBV7-8 and TRBJ2-4, with D maybe TRBD1 (6 bases). Trimming took off 1 base at V and 8 bases at J, with 9 bases between the two ends. Looked up from germline, CDR1 is SGHVS and CDR2 is FQNEAQ. CDR3 length: 13 residues. The chain's CDR3 is CASSLDREDIQYF. The CDR3 nucleotides are TGTGCCAGCAGCTTAGACAGGGAAGACATTCAGTACTTC. Together with reference TRBV7-8 and TRBJ2-4, the CDR3 gives the full variable domain: GAGVSQSPRYKVAKRGQDVALRCDPISGHVSLFWYQQALGQGPEFLTYFQNEAQLDKSGLPSDRFFAERPEGSVSTLKIQRTQQEDSAVYLCASSLDREDIQYFGAGTRLSVL.

This clone was detected only a few times. The chain employs TRBV7-9 and TRBJ1-3; no clear D gene. CDR1 is SEHNR, CDR2 FQNEAQ, per germline (reference sequence). The length of the CDR3 is 17 residues. Trimming pared 5 bases from V and 0 bases from J, leaving 17 bases between. Written as DNA, the CDR3 is TGTGCCAGCAGCCGCCAAGTGACACCTGACTCTGGAAACACCATATATTTT. As protein: CASSRQVTPDSGNTIYF. Drawing the rest from reference TRBV7-9 and TRBJ1-3, the complete variable domain is DTGVSQNPRHKITKRGQNVTFRCDPISEHNRLYWYRQTLGQGPEFLTYFQNEAQLEKSRLLSDRFSAERPKGSFSTLEIQRTEQGDSAMYLCASSRQVTPDSGNTIYFGEGSWLTVV.

The chain joins TRBV28 to TRBJ1-2, with 7 bases aligning to TRBD1. V gave up 3 bases and J gave up 2 bases; unmatched junction bases: 6. The CDR3 sequence is 15 residues long. Germline assignment: CDR1 MDHEN and CDR2 SYDVKM. CDR3 in DNA: TGTGCCAGCAGTTTCTCCTCGACAGGGAACTATGGCTACACCTTC. Residues: CASSFSSTGNYGYTF.

The chain uses TRBV7-2 and TRBJ1-5; no clear D gene. Germline CDR1 is SGHTA and CDR2 is FQGNSA. There are 15 residues in the CDR3. The V and J ends lost 1 base and 1 base respectively, with 8 bases between them. The CDR3 nucleotides are TGTGCCAGCAGCTTAGGAGGTATCAGCAATCAGCCCCAGCATTTT. It codes for CASSLGGISNQPQHF.

The chain uses TRBV2 and TRBJ1-1; D may be TRBD1 (6 bases). Germline CDR1 is SNHLY and CDR2 is FYNNEI. The CDR3 extends over 13 amino acids. Trimming pared 7 bases from V and 1 base from J, leaving 10 bases between. The DNA for the CDR3 is TGTGCCAGCAAAGGACAGTCGAACACTGAAGCTTTCTTT. This sequence encodes CASKGQSNTEAFF. The variable domain in full, with the rest retrieved from reference TRBV2 and TRBJ1-1, is EPEVTQTPSHQVTQMGQEVILRCVPISNHLYFYWYRQILGQKVEFLVSFYNNEISEKSEIFDDQFSVERPDGSNFTLKIRSTKLEDSAMYFCASKGQSNTEAFFGQGTRLTVV.

This chain joins TRBV5-1 and TRBJ2-5, with D tentatively TRBD2 (6 bases). Germline assignment: CDR1 SGHRS and CDR2 YFSETQ. The CDR3 loop spans 14 amino acids. V was shortened by 4 bases and J by 3 bases, with 13 bases between the two germline ends. CDR3 DNA sequence: TGCGCCAGCAGCAGGAGGGCGAGGGAAGAGACCCAGTACTTC. Translated: CASSRRAREETQYF.

The V gene is TRBV5-6, the J gene TRBJ1-3; 7 nucleotides align to TRBD1. V dropped 1 base and J dropped 1; count of bases not matched to a gene: 14. The CDR3 runs to 19 residues. CDR1 and CDR2 (germline): SGHDT, YYEEEE. The CDR3 region has the DNA TGTGCCAGCAGCTTGTGGGGTGTGGGACAGCTTTTTTCTGGAAACACCATATATTTT. Encoded protein: CASSLWGVGQLFSGNTIYF.

This chain connects TRBV6-5 to TRBJ2-3; a possible D gene is TRBD2 (6 bases). CDR1 is MNHEY and CDR2 is SVGAGI in the germline V gene. Deletions cut 8 bases from V and 8 bases from J, with 17 bases between. The CDR3 is made up of 13 amino acids. The CDR3 DNA is TGTGCCAGCGCCCGGGCAGGGCGGGGTACGCAGTATTTT. This translates into CASARAGRGTQYF.

V gene TRBV19 combines with J gene TRBJ1-5; unclear D gene. The CDR3 sequence is 15 residues long. CDR1 LNHDA and CDR2 SQIVND come from the germline V gene (reference sequence). V dropped 2 bases and J dropped 0 bases, with 8 bases sitting between them. The CDR3 here is CASSIPGDSNQPQHF. The CDR3 region has the DNA TGTGCCAGTAGTATACCCGGGGATAGCAATCAGCCCCAGCATTTT.

The rearrangement uses TRBV11-3 and TRBJ1-6; the match to TRBD1 covers 8 bases. The germline V gene encodes CDR1 SGHNT and CDR2 YENEEA. Trimming at V came to 0 bases and at J to 3 bases, leaving 7 bases not matched to a gene. The CDR3 is made up of 18 amino acids. The CDR3 protein is CASSLEVGQVVYNSPLHF. CDR3 DNA: TGTGCCAGCAGCTTAGAAGTGGGACAGGTCGTCTATAATTCACCCCTCCACTTT.

Written as DNA, the CDR3 is TGTGCCAGCAGCTTAGGTTTCCCGGGTGATGGGCCCCTCCACTTT. Its translation is CASSLGFPGDGPLHF. The rearrangement joins TRBV7-9 to TRBJ1-6; D ambiguous. CDR3 size: 15 residues. V lost 1 base to trimming and J lost 13 bases, with 17 bases between them. Germline V gene sequence: CDR1 SEHNR, CDR2 FQNEAQ (reference sequence). Supplemented by reference TRBV7-9 and TRBJ1-6, the full variable domain reads DTGVSQNPRHKITKRGQNVTFRCDPISEHNRLYWYRQTLGQGPEFLTYFQNEAQLEKSRLLSDRFSAERPKGSFSTLEIQRTEQGDSAMYLCASSLGFPGDGPLHFGNGTRLTVT.

The chain couples TRBV10-1 to TRBJ2-1; 9 bases line up with TRBD2. CDR3 length equals 16 residues. Germline-derived CDR1 and CDR2 are WNHNN and SYGVQD (reference sequence). The V segment lost 3 bases and the J segment 7 bases; nucleotides outside the gene matches: 10. CDR3 residues: CASSDMVAGVGNEQFF. CDR3 bases: TGCGCCAGCAGTGATATGGTAGCGGGAGTCGGGAATGAGCAGTTCTTC.

The table lists this clone with a few counts. The CDR3 DNA sequence: TGTGCCAGCAGCGTGGACACAGCGTTCGGAAACACCATATATTTT. Translating gives CASSVDTAFGNTIYF. The V gene is TRBV7-2, the J gene TRBJ1-3; a possible D gene is TRBD1 (5 bases). Germline CDR1 reads SGHTA; CDR2 reads FQGNSA. The CDR3 extends over 15 amino acids. V was trimmed by 5 bases and J by 4 bases, leaving 15 bases between them.

The rearrangement joins TRBV6-5 to TRBJ1-5, with a tentative D call TRBD1 (6 bases). V gave up 5 bases and J gave up 0 bases, with 11 bases separating them. The germline gives CDR1 MNHEY, CDR2 SVGAGI. CDR3 size: 15 residues. CDR3 sequence reads: CASSHRVDSNQPQHF. CDR3 nucleotide sequence: TGTGCCAGCAGTCACAGGGTTGATAGCAATCAGCCCCAGCATTTT.

For this clone: The junction and the germline gene differ at one end; a read error may be behind it. The chain links TRBV3-1 (or the pseudogene TRBV3-2) to TRBJ1-2; 7 positions match TRBD1. Per the germline V gene, CDR1 is LGHDT and CDR2 is YNNKEL (reference sequence). The CDR3 has 15 residues. CDR3 amino acids: CASTQSWTGDYGYTF. The CDR3 coding sequence is TGTGCCAGCACCCAATCCTGGACAGGCGATTATGGCTACACCTTC.

The V call is TRBV7-9, the J call TRBJ1-6; D possibly corresponds to TRBD1 (6 bases). V shed 0 bases and J shed 14 bases, with 20 bases lying between them. Germline-derived CDR1 and CDR2 are SEHNR and FQNEAQ (reference sequence). This CDR3 has 16 residues. CDR3 in DNA: TGTGCCAGCAGCTTAGCCGGGACACCGGCCTCGGTATCCCTCCACTTT. Protein product: CASSLAGTPASVSLHF. The whole variable domain, remainder taken from reference TRBV7-9 and TRBJ1-6, is DTGVSQNPRHKITKRGQNVTFRCDPISEHNRLYWYRQTLGQGPEFLTYFQNEAQLEKSRLLSDRFSAERPKGSFSTLEIQRTEQGDSAMYLCASSLAGTPASVSLHFGNGTRLTVT.

This clone turned up a few times. V gene TRBV5-1 combines with J gene TRBJ1-1, with D possibly TRBD1 on 6 matching bases. The CDR3 has 15 amino acids. Germline CDR1 is SGHRS and CDR2 is YFSETQ. Trimming took off 1 base at V and 0 bases at J, with 10 bases between the two ends. CDR3 coding DNA: TGCGCCAGCAGCTTGACCGGACAGCTGAACACTGAAGCTTTCTTT. Protein: CASSLTGQLNTEAFF.

V is TRBV4-2 and J is TRBJ2-1; 7 positions match TRBD2. Germline V gene lookup returns CDR1 LGHNA and CDR2 YNFKEQ. Trimming removed 6 bases from V and 4 bases from J; junction bases left unmatched: 6. The CDR3 contains 14 residues. CDR3 DNA: TGTGCCAGCAGTGGATCTAGCGGTTACAATGAGCAGTTCTTC. Amino acid sequence: CASSGSSGYNEQFF.

The chain couples TRBV30 to TRBJ1-2, with D perhaps matching TRBD1 (5 bases). This CDR3 region has 15 residues. V lost 0 bases and J lost 0, with 11 bases in between. Germline V lookup: CDR1 GTSNPN, CDR2 SVGIG (reference sequence). DNA for the CDR3: TGTGCCTGGAGTGTTTTGGGGCTACCTAACTATGGCTACACCTTC. Translating gives CAWSVLGLPNYGYTF.

The CDR3 sequence is CATSRDVTSGANVLTF. CDR3 in DNA: TGTGCCACCAGCAGAGACGTTACATCTGGGGCCAACGTCCTGACTTTC. V gene TRBV15 combines with J gene TRBJ2-6, with D unclear. The germline gives CDR1 LNHNV, CDR2 YYDKDF (reference sequence). Trimming left V 0 bases short and J 1 base short, with 7 bases between. The CDR3 has 16 amino acids.

The rearrangement joins TRBV5-1 to TRBJ1-5; TRBD1 agrees at 10 bases. Looked up from germline, CDR1 is SGHRS and CDR2 is YFSETQ. Trimming took 2 bases from V and 3 from J; bases not matched to a gene: 2. CDR3 size: 15 residues. For the CDR3, the DNA is TGCGCCAGCAGCTTAGGGACAGGGGACAATCAGCCCCAGCATTTT. Translated: CASSLGTGDNQPQHF. Based on the CDR3 plus reference TRBV5-1 and TRBJ1-5, the full variable domain is KAGVTQTPRYLIKTRGQQVTLSCSPISGHRSVSWYQQTPGQGLQFLFEYFSETQRNKGNFPGRFSGRQFSNSRSEMNVSTLELGDSALYLCASSLGTGDNQPQHFGDGTRLSIL.

The genes are TRBV27 and TRBJ2-1; the match to TRBD2 covers 7 bases. Per germline, CDR1 MNHEY and CDR2 SMNVEV (reference sequence). The CDR3 spans 14 residues. V trimming: 6 bases; J trimming: 4 bases; junction bases outside the gene matches: 6. CDR3 sequence (DNA): TGTGCCAGCAGGACTAGCATGGGGTACAATGAGCAGTTCTTC. Translated, it gives CASRTSMGYNEQFF.

The table lists this clone with a count of one. CDR3 DNA sequence: TGTGCCAGCAGTAGCAGGGTTCTCGAAGAGACCCAGTACTTC. Translation: CASSSRVLEETQYF. The rearrangement links TRBV6-5 to TRBJ2-5; the D gene is possibly TRBD1 (5 bases). Germline lookup yields CDR1 MNHEY and CDR2 SVGAGI. The CDR3 sequence is 14 residues long. V was shortened by 5 bases and J by 3 bases, with 13 bases between the two germline ends.

The chain links TRBV29-1 to TRBJ2-5; TRBD1 is a possible D gene (6 bases). CDR3 length equals 13 residues. Germline values: CDR1 SQVTM, CDR2 ANQGSEA. The ends were cut back, 3 bases at V and 5 bases at J, with 13 bases in the middle. As DNA, the CDR3 is TGCAGCGTTGAGGGACACTCCAGGGAGACCCAGTACTTC. This codes for CSVEGHSRETQYF.

The rearrangement uses TRBV28 and TRBJ1-2; tentatively, D is TRBD1 (6 bases). Germline CDR1 reads MDHEN; CDR2 reads SYDVKM. This CDR3 spans 15 amino acids. V was pared by 5 bases and J by 4 bases, with 17 bases between. The CDR3, as DNA: TGTGCCAGCAGTCAATACCCGCAGGGGCGCTATGGCTACACCTTC. Its translation is CASSQYPQGRYGYTF.